A single sample is the source of the 22 T cell receptor beta chains below, sequenced in a study of T cell changes during pregnancy in multiple sclerosis. The data were produced by immunoSEQ multiplex PCR, yet TCRdb's version contains in-frame clones alone and is incomplete. Of tens of thousands of clones in the sample, roughly 89% were seen once. The sequences come from CD4+ T cells from peripheral blood mononuclear cells, collected in the first trimester of pregnancy. The receptors stem from a female donor with multiple sclerosis, enrolled in a pregnancy study.

The CDR3 spells CAGQGVEQYF. CDR3 nucleotides: TGTGCCGGACAGGGAGTCGAGCAGTACTTC. The chain links TRBV21-1 to TRBJ2-7; the D call of TRBD1 is as the table states it, not checked on the DNA. TRBV21-1 constitutes a pseudogene. CDR3 length: 10 amino acids.

The J gene is TRBJ2-5, the V gene TRBV27; tentative D call: TRBD1 (6 bases). From germline, CDR1 is MNHEY and CDR2 SMNVEV (reference sequence). This CDR3 is built from 15 residues. V shed 2 bases and J shed 1 base, with 11 bases lying between them. The CDR3 DNA follows: TGTGCCAGCAGTTTAATCAGGGGTGCCCAAGAGACCCAGTACTTC. Its protein product is CASSLIRGAQETQYF.

V is TRBV14 and J is TRBJ1-4, with a weak D call TRBD1 (5 bases). V was pared by 4 bases and J by 9 bases, with 9 bases between. Germline CDR1 is SGHDN and CDR2 is FVKESK. This CDR3 spans 12 amino acids. The CDR3 DNA reads TGTGCCAGCAGCCCGACAGTGAAAAAACTGTTTTTT. Translated, it gives CASSPTVKKLFF.

The CDR3 loop is CASSLRLAGDTDTQYF. CDR3 nucleotides: TGTGCCAGCAGCTTACGACTAGCGGGAGATACAGATACGCAGTATTTT. The V gene is TRBV7-9, the J gene TRBJ2-3; 12 nucleotides match TRBD2. The V segment lost 2 bases and the J segment 3 bases; nucleotides outside the gene matches: 3. Looked up from germline, CDR1 is SEHNR and CDR2 is FQNEAQ (reference sequence). This CDR3 contains 16 residues.

V gene TRBV5-1 combines with J gene TRBJ2-3, with 8 bases identical to TRBD2. The CDR3 has 13 residues. From germline, CDR1 is SGHRS and CDR2 YFSETQ. V lost 4 bases to trimming and J lost 6 bases; unmatched junction nucleotides: 4. The CDR3 loop reads CASSPGGGDTQYF. The CDR3, as DNA: TGCGCCAGCAGCCCGGGCGGGGGGGATACGCAGTATTTT.

The chain is built from TRBV6-1 and TRBJ2-1; D might be TRBD1 (6 bases). Germline-derived CDR1 and CDR2 are MNHNS and SASEGT. Trimming took 4 bases from V and 6 from J, leaving 19 bases between them. The CDR3 is made up of 16 amino acids. The CDR3: CASSGMYRAVGNEQFF. As DNA, the CDR3 is TGTGCCAGCAGTGGGATGTACAGGGCGGTAGGCAATGAGCAGTTCTTC.

The gene calls are TRBV2 and TRBJ2-7; TRBD1 matches 8 bases. From germline, CDR1 is SNHLY and CDR2 FYNNEI. The CDR3 totals 15 residues. V shed 4 bases, J shed 1 base, and the junction held 6 bases outside the gene matches. The CDR3 nucleotides read TGTGCCAGCAGTGCTAACCGGGACAGGTCCTACGAGCAGTACTTC. This sequence encodes CASSANRDRSYEQYF. The full variable domain, completed using reference TRBV2 and TRBJ2-7, is EPEVTQTPSHQVTQMGQEVILRCVPISNHLYFYWYRQILGQKVEFLVSFYNNEISEKSEIFDDQFSVERPDGSNFTLKIRSTKLEDSAMYFCASSANRDRSYEQYFGPGTRLTVT.

The J gene is TRBJ2-3, the V gene TRBV2, with 7 bases aligning to TRBD1. CDR1 and CDR2 (germline): SNHLY, FYNNEI. The CDR3 totals 15 residues. The V gene end was trimmed by 6 bases and the J gene end by 2 bases; junction bases not matched to a gene: 8. The CDR3 bases are TGTGCCAGCAGGGTTCCGGGACAGATCACAGATACGCAGTATTTT. Its protein is CASRVPGQITDTQYF. Combining the CDR3 with reference TRBV2 and TRBJ2-3 gives the whole variable domain EPEVTQTPSHQVTQMGQEVILRCVPISNHLYFYWYRQILGQKVEFLVSFYNNEISEKSEIFDDQFSVERPDGSNFTLKIRSTKLEDSAMYFCASRVPGQITDTQYFGPGTRLTVL.

The J gene is TRBJ1-4, the V gene TRBV2; D gene unclear. Deletions cut 4 bases from V and 8 bases from J, with 8 bases between. Germline values: CDR1 SNHLY, CDR2 FYNNEI. The CDR3 has 12 residues. The CDR3 sequence: CASSGQQEKLFF. For the CDR3, the DNA is TGTGCCAGCAGTGGTCAACAGGAAAAACTGTTTTTT.

The V gene is TRBV7-3, the J gene TRBJ2-1, with D maybe TRBD2 (6 bases). Trimming removed 4 bases at V and 5 bases at J, with 15 bases between. CDR3 length equals 15 residues. Germline CDR1 and CDR2: SGHTA and FQGTGA. The CDR3 protein is CASSSLDQRDNEQFF. The CDR3 DNA is TGTGCCAGCAGCTCTCTGGACCAGCGGGACAATGAGCAGTTCTTC.

J is TRBJ2-2 and V is TRBV30; D is uncertain. CDR1 is GTSNPN and CDR2 is SVGIG in the germline V gene (reference sequence). Trimming took off 3 bases at V and 0 bases at J, with 11 bases between the two ends. The CDR3 is 15 residues long. The DNA of the CDR3 is TGTGCCTGGAGGGAGAAGTTCGCGAACACCGGGGAGCTGTTTTTT. As protein: CAWREKFANTGELFF.

The V and J genes are TRBV29-1 and TRBJ2-3; D is possibly TRBD2 (6 bases). V was cut by 4 bases and J by 1 base, with 9 bases left in between. The length of the CDR3 is 13 residues. Germline V gene lookup returns CDR1 SQVTM and CDR2 ANQGSEA. The CDR3 region has the DNA TGCAGCGTTGTAGTAGCGGGCACAGATACGCAGTATTTT. Amino acid sequence: CSVVVAGTDTQYF.

The chain joins TRBV2 to TRBJ2-2; 7 bases match TRBD1. Germline-derived CDR1 and CDR2 are SNHLY and FYNNEI. V lost 7 bases and J lost 2; bases outside the gene matches: 4. The CDR3 loop spans 14 amino acids. In DNA form, the CDR3 reads TGTGCCAGCATGGACAGGCCCAACACCGGGGAGCTGTTTTTT. Translating it yields CASMDRPNTGELFF.

The chain links TRBV5-5 to TRBJ2-7; unclear D gene. CDR3 size: 14 residues. Germline V gene data show CDR1 as SGHKS and CDR2 as YYEKEE (reference sequence). Between the trimmed V and J ends, which lost 4 bases and 3 bases, there was a span of 14 bases. CDR3 nucleotide sequence: TGTGCCAGCAGCCCCCGCGCCCTAATCTACGAGCAGTACTTC. It is translated as CASSPRALIYEQYF.

The genes are TRBV19 and TRBJ2-1; D remains unclear. Looked up from germline, CDR1 is LNHDA and CDR2 is SQIVND (reference sequence). With 2 bases removed from V and 2 bases from J, the gap between germline ends came to 7 bases. The CDR3 is 14 residues long. DNA of the CDR3: TGTGCCAGTAGTATAAAGATAGCCTACAATGAGCAGTTCTTC. This gives the protein CASSIKIAYNEQFF.

DNA of the CDR3: TGTGCCAGTAGTATCTCGGGGGGGTCGGGCGGCACAGATACGCAGTATTTT. Translation gives CASSISGGSGGTDTQYF. The genes are TRBV19 and TRBJ2-3; TRBD2 matches at 8 bases. This CDR3 has 17 residues. The ends lost 3 bases at V and 1 base at J; junction bases unmatched: 9. Germline V lookup: CDR1 LNHDA, CDR2 SQIVND (reference sequence).

The chain is built from TRBV9 and TRBJ2-2, with 8 nucleotides matching TRBD2. The CDR3 sequence is 17 residues long. J was trimmed by 4 bases and V by 0 bases; bases with no gene match: 8. Germline CDR1 is SGDLS and CDR2 is YYNGEE. CDR3: CASSVASSGYTTGELFF. CDR3 DNA: TGTGCCAGCAGCGTAGCGTCTAGCGGGTATACCACCGGGGAGCTGTTTTTT.

The genes are TRBV7-6 and TRBJ2-2; 7 bases align to TRBD1. Germline V gene lookup returns CDR1 SGHVS and CDR2 FNYEAQ. This CDR3 contains 15 residues. V shed 5 bases, J shed 6 bases, and the junction held 9 bases outside the gene matches. CDR3 in DNA: TGTGCCAGCAGCCCCTTGACAGGGTCGGCCGGGGAGCTGTTTTTT. Translated, it gives CASSPLTGSAGELFF.

This clone was picked up one time. The rearrangement uses TRBV6-1 and TRBJ2-1; 13 bases align to TRBD2. This CDR3 is 15 amino acids long. CDR1 and CDR2 (germline): MNHNS, SASEGT. With V trimmed by 7 bases and J by 5 bases, 5 bases remained unmatched. CDR3: CASIEGLAGNNEQFF. DNA for the CDR3: TGTGCCAGCATCGAGGGACTAGCGGGAAACAATGAGCAGTTCTTC.

This rearrangement joins TRBV10-3 to TRBJ1-1; 7 nucleotides agree with TRBD1. Looked up from germline, CDR1 is ENHRY and CDR2 is SYGVKD. The CDR3 totals 12 residues. Trimming cost V 0 bases and J 11 bases; bases outside gene matches: 3. CDR3: CAISESRGPAFF. The CDR3 DNA reads TGTGCCATCAGTGAGTCGAGGGGGCCGGCTTTCTTT.

This clone has only one observation. The chain carries TRBV23-1 and TRBJ2-7; 11 nucleotides align to TRBD2. TRBV23-1 is placed among ORFs of uncertain function. V shed 4 bases, J shed 3 bases, and the junction held 8 bases outside the gene matches. The CDR3 sequence is 16 residues long. The CDR3 DNA reads TGCGCCAGCAGTCCTCCGGGACTAGCGGAGGACTACGAGCAGTACTTC. Its protein is CASSPPGLAEDYEQYF.

The genes are TRBV13 and TRBJ1-4, with TRBD1 as a possible D gene (5 bases). The germline V and J ends were trimmed by 3 bases and 4 bases, with 15 bases remaining between them. The CDR3 runs to 16 residues. CDR1 and CDR2 from the germline V gene are PRHDT and FYEKMQ (reference sequence). The CDR3 reads CASSLGTGLVNEKLFF. For the CDR3, the DNA is TGTGCCAGCAGCTTGGGTACAGGCTTGGTTAATGAAAAACTGTTTTTT.